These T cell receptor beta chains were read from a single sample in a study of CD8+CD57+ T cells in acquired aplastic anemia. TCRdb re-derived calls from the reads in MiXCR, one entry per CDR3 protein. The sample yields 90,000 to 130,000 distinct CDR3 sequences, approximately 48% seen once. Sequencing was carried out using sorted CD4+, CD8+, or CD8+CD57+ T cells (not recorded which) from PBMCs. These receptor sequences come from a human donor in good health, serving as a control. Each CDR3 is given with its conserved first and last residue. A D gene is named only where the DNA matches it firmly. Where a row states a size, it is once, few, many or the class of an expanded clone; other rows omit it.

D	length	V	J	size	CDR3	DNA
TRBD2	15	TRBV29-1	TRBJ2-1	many	CSVELAGHSYNEQFF	TGCAGCGTTGAACTAGCGGGCCACTCCTACAATGAGCAGTTCTTC
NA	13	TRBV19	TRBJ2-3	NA	CASSTPGRDTQYF	TGTGCCAGTAGTACCCCGGGGAGAGATACGCAGTATTTT
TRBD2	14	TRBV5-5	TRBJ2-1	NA	CASSLRGGANEQFF	TGTGCCAGCAGCTTGCGCGGGGGGGCCAATGAGCAGTTCTTC
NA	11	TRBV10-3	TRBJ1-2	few	CAISGTEGYTF	TGTGCCATCAGCGGGACGGAGGGCTACACCTTC
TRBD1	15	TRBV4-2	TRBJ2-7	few	CASSQDKGQAGEQYF	TGTGCCAGCAGCCAAGATAAGGGACAGGCCGGCGAGCAGTACTTC
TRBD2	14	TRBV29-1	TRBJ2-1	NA	CSVRTSGAHNEQFF	TGCAGCGTCAGGACTAGCGGGGCACACAATGAGCAGTTCTTC
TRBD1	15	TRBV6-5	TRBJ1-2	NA	CASSWLGTGDFGYTF	TGTGCCAGCAGTTGGCTGGGGACAGGGGACTTTGGCTACACCTTC
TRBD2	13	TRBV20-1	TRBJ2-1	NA	CSARETGGNEQFF	TGCAGTGCTAGAGAAACGGGGGGGAATGAGCAGTTCTTC
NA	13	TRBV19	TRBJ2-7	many	CASSSDPWGEQYF	TGTGCCAGTAGTAGCGACCCTTGGGGCGAGCAGTACTTC
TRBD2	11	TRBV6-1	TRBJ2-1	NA	CATLSGLEGFF	TGTGCCACCCTGTCGGGACTAGAGGGATTCTTC
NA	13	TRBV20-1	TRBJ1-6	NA	CSARVDSNSPLHF	TGCAGTGCTAGAGTGGACAGTAATTCGCCCCTCCACTTT
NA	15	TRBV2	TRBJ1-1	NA	CASTFLGVTNTEAFF	TGTGCCAGCACCTTCCTGGGTGTTACGAACACTGAAGCTTTCTTT
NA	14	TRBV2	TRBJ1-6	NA	CASSEIQTNSPLHF	TGTGCCAGCAGTGAGATCCAGACCAATTCACCCCTCCACTTT
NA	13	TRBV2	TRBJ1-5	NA	CASRLQGNQPQHF	TGTGCCAGCAGGCTACAGGGCAATCAGCCCCAGCATTTT
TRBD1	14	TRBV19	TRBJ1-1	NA	CASGIGQGWTEAFF	TGTGCCAGTGGGATAGGACAGGGGTGGACTGAAGCTTTCTTT
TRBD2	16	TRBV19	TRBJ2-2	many	CASSIAGTSGTGELFF	TGTGCCAGTAGTATAGCCGGGACTAGCGGGACCGGGGAGCTGTTTTTT
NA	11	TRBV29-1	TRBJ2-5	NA	CSVETGETQYF	TGCAGCGTTGAAACGGGGGAGACCCAGTACTTC